The T cell receptor beta chain described here comes from a study of CD8 T cells in Susac syndrome. Reverse transcription used roughly 0.45 to 1 ug RNA and random hexamers. Using its own MiXCR run on the immunoSEQ multiplex PCR reads, TCRdb lists one record per CDR3 protein. The sample lists around 170,000 distinct CDR3 sequences; 95% were seen once. Input material: CD8+ T cells from PBMCs. The receptor comes from a human donor with Susac syndrome.

CDR3 loop: CASSLRQGVAQPQHF. The CDR3 nucleotides are TGTGCCAGCAGCTTACGACAGGGTGTAGCTCAGCCCCAGCATTTT. The gene calls are TRBV7-8 and TRBJ1-5; 7 nucleotides align to TRBD1. V lost 2 bases and J lost 6; bases outside the gene matches: 7. The CDR3 consists of 15 residues. Germline CDR1 reads SGHVS; CDR2 reads FQNEAQ. The full variable domain, rest sourced from reference TRBV7-8 and TRBJ1-5, is GAGVSQSPRYKVAKRGQDVALRCDPISGHVSLFWYQQALGQGPEFLTYFQNEAQLDKSGLPSDRFFAERPEGSVSTLKIQRTQQEDSAVYLCASSLRQGVAQPQHFGDGTRLSIL.